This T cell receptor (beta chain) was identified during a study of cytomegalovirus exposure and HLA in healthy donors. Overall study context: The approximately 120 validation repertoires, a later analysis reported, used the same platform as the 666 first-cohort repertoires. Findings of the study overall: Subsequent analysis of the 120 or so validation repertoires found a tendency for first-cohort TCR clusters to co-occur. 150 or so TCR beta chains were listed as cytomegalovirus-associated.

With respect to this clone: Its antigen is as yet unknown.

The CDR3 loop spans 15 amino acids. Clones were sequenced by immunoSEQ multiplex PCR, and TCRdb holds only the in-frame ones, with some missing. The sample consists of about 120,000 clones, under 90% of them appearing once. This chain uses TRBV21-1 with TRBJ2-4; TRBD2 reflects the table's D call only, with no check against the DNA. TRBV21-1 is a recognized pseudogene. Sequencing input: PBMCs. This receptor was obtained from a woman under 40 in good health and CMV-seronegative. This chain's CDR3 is CASTRPPLGRNIQYF. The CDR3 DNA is TGTGCCAGCACCCGTCCACCACTAGGGCGAAACATTCAGTACTTC.